One and the same sample provided the 7 T cell receptor beta chains below, sequenced in a study of blood T cell repertoires in COVID-19. Only in-frame clones appear in the TCRdb table, and some are missing; sequencing was by immunoSEQ multiplex PCR. This repertoire shows tens of thousands of clones, 65% to 90% found once; its top ten account for roughly 1.2%. Sequencing was carried out using peripheral blood. All receptors derive from a man aged 40-50 years with acute or convalescent COVID-19.

This clone was picked up a small number of times. The chain employs TRBV6-5 and TRBJ1-1; tentative D call: TRBD1 (6 bases). The CDR3 covers 13 residues. Trimming removed 4 bases at V and 3 bases at J, with 9 bases between. The germline gives CDR1 MNHEY, CDR2 SVGAGI. The chain's CDR3 is CASSSQGYTEAFF. The CDR3, as DNA: TGTGCCAGCAGTTCACAGGGATACACTGAAGCTTTCTTT.

The gene calls are TRBV4-1 and TRBJ1-5; 7 bases line up with TRBD1. V lost 1 base to trimming and J lost 6 bases; unmatched junction nucleotides: 12. Per germline, CDR1 MGHRA and CDR2 YSYEKL. The CDR3 loop spans 17 amino acids. Here the CDR3 reads CASSQVRRVRGSQPQHF. The CDR3 DNA reads TGCGCCAGCAGCCAAGTTAGAAGGGTCAGGGGGAGTCAGCCCCAGCATTTT.

DNA of the CDR3: TGTGCCAGCAGCTTCATCAGGGTGGCTAATGAAAAACTGTTTTTT. Residues: CASSFIRVANEKLFF. This chain links TRBV7-6 with TRBJ1-4, with D possibly matching TRBD1 (5 bases). The CDR3 covers 15 residues. CDR1 and CDR2 from the germline V gene are SGHVS and FNYEAQ. Trimming removed 3 bases at V and 3 bases at J, with 11 bases between.

The chain employs TRBV5-1 and TRBJ1-2; 9 bases match TRBD1. The length of the CDR3 is 15 residues. CDR1 is SGHRS and CDR2 is YFSETQ in the germline V gene. V lost 0 bases to trimming and J lost 0 bases; unmatched junction nucleotides: 0. The CDR3 spells CASSLGQGANYGYTF. Written as DNA, the CDR3 is TGCGCCAGCAGCTTGGGACAGGGGGCTAACTATGGCTACACCTTC.

The chain is built from TRBV7-9 and TRBJ1-2, with 8 nucleotides matching TRBD1. The V gene end was trimmed by 7 bases and the J gene end by 2 bases; junction bases not matched to a gene: 12. Germline loops: CDR1 SEHNR, CDR2 FQNEAQ (reference sequence). The CDR3 loop spans 16 amino acids. The CDR3 nucleotides read TGTGCCAGCACCCACGTGGACAGGGAGGGGAACTATGGCTACACCTTC. It specifies CASTHVDREGNYGYTF.

This clone was seen only once. CDR3 sequence (DNA): TGTGCCAGCAGCCAGAGACAGAATAACTATGGCTACACCTTC. Translated: CASSQRQNNYGYTF. The J gene is TRBJ1-2, the V gene TRBV3-1 (or the pseudogene TRBV3-2), with a tentative D call TRBD1 (5 bases). V lost 3 bases, J lost 1 base, and 9 bases lay in between. The CDR3 is 14 residues long. Looked up from germline, CDR1 is LGHDT and CDR2 is YNNKEL (reference sequence).

The rearrangement uses TRBV4-2 and TRBJ2-3; 8 bases line up with TRBD1. V dropped 2 bases and J dropped 1; count of bases not matched to a gene: 2. The germline V gene has CDR1 LGHNA and CDR2 YNFKEQ. The CDR3 contains 15 residues. As DNA, the CDR3 is TGTGCCAGCAGCCAACAGACAGGGGGCACAGATACGCAGTATTTT. The encoded protein is CASSQQTGGTDTQYF.